The clone carrying this T cell receptor (beta chain) was found a few times. Germline V gives CDR1 SEHNR, CDR2 FQNEAQ (reference sequence). CDR3 length equals 15 residues. V was clipped by 1 base and J by 1 base, with 10 bases between them. These data come from a study of cytomegalovirus exposure and HLA in healthy donors. The PCR had 60 Vbeta and 13 Jbeta primers. Produced via immunoSEQ multiplex PCR; TCRdb's table is partial and in-frame only. The sample records around 140,000 clones, 78% being singletons. This chain links TRBV7-9 with TRBJ1-1; no clear D. The source is a female donor in good health and CMV-seronegative. The specimen was PBMCs. CDR3 nucleotides: TGTGCCAGCAGCTTAGGAGAGGGTGCGAACACTGAAGCTTTCTTT. As protein: CASSLGEGANTEAFF.